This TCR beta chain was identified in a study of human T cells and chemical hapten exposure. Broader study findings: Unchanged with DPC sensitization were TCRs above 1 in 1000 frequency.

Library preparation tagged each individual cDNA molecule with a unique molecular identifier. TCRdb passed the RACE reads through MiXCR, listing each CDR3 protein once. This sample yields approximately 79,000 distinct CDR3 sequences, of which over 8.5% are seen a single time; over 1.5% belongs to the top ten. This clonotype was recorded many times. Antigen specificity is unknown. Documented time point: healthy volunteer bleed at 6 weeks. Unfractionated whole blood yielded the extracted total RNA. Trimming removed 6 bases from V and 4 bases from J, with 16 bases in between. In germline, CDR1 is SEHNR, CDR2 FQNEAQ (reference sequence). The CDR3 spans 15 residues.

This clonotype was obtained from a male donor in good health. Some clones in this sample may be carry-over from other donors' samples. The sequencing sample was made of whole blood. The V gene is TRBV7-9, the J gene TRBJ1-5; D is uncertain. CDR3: CASSYDSSRNQPQHF. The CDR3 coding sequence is TGTGCCAGCAGTTACGATTCCTCAAGAAATCAGCCCCAGCATTTT.